The entry that follows covers one T cell receptor (beta chain) sequence. This specimen comes from a study of technical replicates of blood from a few donors. The germline V and J ends were trimmed by 6 bases and 5 bases, with 19 bases remaining between them. Per the germline V gene, CDR1 is MNHNS and CDR2 is SASEGT. The CDR3 loop spans 15 amino acids. Repertoires were generated with immunoSEQ multiplex PCR, while TCRdb's copy carries only in-frame clones and drops some. The sample has 80,000 to 100,000 clones; roughly 96% are singletons. This clonotype was sampled from a human donor in good health. Sequencing was done on a sample of T cells isolated from PBMCs. The V and J genes are TRBV6-1 and TRBJ2-5, with a possible D match to TRBD2 (5 bases). The CDR3 region has the DNA TGTGCCAGCAGAGAGTCAGCGGTGGTAGGGGAGACCCAGTACTTC. This codes for CASRESAVVGETQYF.